These 30 T cell receptor beta chains originate from one sample sequenced in a study of Graves' ophthalmopathy and Graves' hyperthyroidism. CDR3 regions of TCR beta were amplified from RNA transcripts. The workflow started with a first-round RT-PCR run with HTBI primers and then moved on to a second-round multiplex PCR. Each CDR3 protein is one row after TCRdb ran MiXCR on the multiplex PCR reads. The sample records some 1.1 million distinct CDR3 sequences, 35% to 40% being singletons. The source material was peripheral blood or thyroid tissue (not recorded which). These receptors were taken from an adult man with Graves' hyperthyroidism.

This clonotype was seen a few times. The chain has TRBV28 and TRBJ2-7; perhaps TRBD1 as D (6 bases). The germline V and J ends were trimmed by 5 bases and 7 bases, with 18 bases remaining between them. The CDR3 loop spans 14 amino acids. Per the germline V gene, CDR1 is MDHEN and CDR2 is SYDVKM. CDR3: CASSGVYRVGEQYF. CDR3 DNA: TGTGCCAGCAGTGGGGTCTACAGGGTAGGAGAGCAGTACTTC.

CDR3 sequence: CASRPGTTDGEKLFF. The CDR3 nucleotides are TGCGCCAGCAGACCGGGGACGACAGACGGTGAAAAACTGTTTTTT. This chain joins TRBV5-1 and TRBJ1-4, with D tentatively TRBD1 (5 bases). This CDR3 comprises 15 residues. Trimming stripped 5 bases from V and 7 bases from J, with 18 bases between. Germline V gene sequence: CDR1 SGHRS, CDR2 YFSETQ.

The chain recombines TRBV7-9 with TRBJ2-2; possibly TRBD1 for D (6 bases). Trimming cost V 4 bases and J 2 bases, with 14 bases left between them. The germline V gene has CDR1 SEHNR and CDR2 FQNEAQ (reference sequence). The CDR3 is made up of 16 amino acids. The CDR3 region is CASSSDRPRNTGELFF. The DNA of the CDR3 is TGTGCCAGCAGCTCCGACAGGCCGCGCAACACCGGGGAGCTGTTTTTT.

This clonotype was seen only a few times. The chain carries TRBV7-2 and TRBJ2-5, with D hard to call. Trimming stripped 4 bases from V and 7 bases from J, with 10 bases between. The CDR3 sequence is 12 residues long. The V gene's germline CDR1 is SGHTA and CDR2 FQGNSA. The CDR3: CASSSGYVTQYF. The CDR3 nucleotides are TGTGCCAGCAGCTCGGGCTACGTGACCCAGTACTTC.

Ten or more counts support this clonotype. V and J are TRBV20-1 and TRBJ2-5; tentatively, D is TRBD2 (5 bases). Germline loops: CDR1 DFQATT, CDR2 SNEGSKA (reference sequence). This CDR3 is built from 14 residues. Trimming pared 1 base from V and 5 bases from J, leaving 14 bases between. The CDR3 reads CSARGLLAGETQYF. Written as DNA, the CDR3 is TGCAGTGCTAGAGGTTTGCTAGCTGGTGAGACCCAGTACTTC.

CDR3 protein: CASGLRVFSGESYEQYF. CDR3 DNA: TGTGCCAGCGGCCTTCGGGTTTTTAGCGGAGAATCTTACGAGCAGTACTTC. The chain joins TRBV7-2 to TRBJ2-7; D is possibly TRBD2 (6 bases). This CDR3 has 17 amino acids. The V end lost 8 bases, the J end lost 4 bases, and 27 bases lay between the germline ends. Germline V gene lookup returns CDR1 SGHTA and CDR2 FQGNSA.

The V and J genes are TRBV15 and TRBJ2-5; D is undetermined. This CDR3 spans 15 amino acids. V was clipped by 0 bases and J by 5 bases, with 13 bases between them. CDR1 is LNHNV and CDR2 is YYDKDF in the germline V gene (reference sequence). CDR3 nucleotide sequence: TGTGCCACCAGCAGAGATCGGGTTCTAGAGGAGACCCAGTACTTC. Translated: CATSRDRVLEETQYF. Supplemented by reference TRBV15 and TRBJ2-5, the full variable domain reads DAMVIQNPRYQVTQFGKPVTLSCSQTLNHNVMYWYQQKSSQAPKLLFHYYDKDFNNEADTPDNFQSRRPNTSFCFLDIRSPGLGDTAMYLCATSRDRVLEETQYFGPGTRLLVL.

This clonotype was seen only once. A junction end diverges from the germline sequence, so it may reflect a read error. The V gene is TRBV12-3 or TRBV12-4, the J gene TRBJ2-2, with no clear D. The CDR3 is 11 residues long. The CDR3 is CAISDPWELFF. Here the CDR3 DNA reads TGTGCCATCAGTGACCCTTGGGAGCTGTTTTTT.

CDR3 amino acids: CASSLTTPGETQYF. The CDR3, as DNA: TGTGCCAGCAGTTTAACGACTCCCGGGGAGACCCAGTACTTC. The rearrangement joins TRBV28 to TRBJ2-5; D remains ambiguous. The V end lost 2 bases, the J end lost 5 bases, and 12 bases lay between the germline ends. The CDR3 is 14 amino acids. Germline assignment: CDR1 MDHEN and CDR2 SYDVKM. Supplemented by reference TRBV28 and TRBJ2-5, the full variable domain reads DVKVTQSSRYLVKRTGEKVFLECVQDMDHENMFWYRQDPGLGLRLIYFSYDVKMKEKGDIPEGYSVSREKKERFSLILESASTNQTSMYLCASSLTTPGETQYFGPGTRLLVL.

This clonotype was seen only a few times. The V call is TRBV18, the J call TRBJ1-5, with 8 bases identical to TRBD1. CDR1 is KGHSH and CDR2 is LQKENI in the germline V gene. Trimming at V came to 3 bases and at J to 6 bases, leaving 7 bases not matched to a gene. The CDR3 totals 15 residues. In DNA, the CDR3 is TGTGCCAGCTCACCGACGACAGGGGCAGGTCAGCCCCAGCATTTT. Translated, it gives CASSPTTGAGQPQHF.

The J gene is TRBJ1-4, the V gene TRBV7-2; D ambiguous. The V end lost 0 bases, the J end lost 2 bases, and 16 bases lay between the germline ends. This CDR3 is built from 18 residues. The germline gives CDR1 SGHTA, CDR2 FQGNSA. The CDR3 sequence: CASSLATEGLGTNEKLFF. The CDR3 DNA reads TGTGCCAGCAGCTTAGCAACAGAGGGCTTGGGGACTAATGAAAAACTGTTTTTT.

The chain employs TRBV13 and TRBJ1-5, with TRBD1 as a possible D gene (5 bases). Looked up from germline, CDR1 is PRHDT and CDR2 is FYEKMQ (reference sequence). The CDR3 is 16 amino acids. Trimming cost V 4 bases and J 7 bases, with 20 bases left between them. CDR3 region: CASSYWDFGRLQPQHF. The CDR3 DNA sequence: TGTGCCAGCAGCTACTGGGACTTCGGCAGGTTGCAGCCCCAGCATTTT.

This clonotype was detected many times. V usage is TRBV7-8 and J usage is TRBJ1-2; 7 bases fit TRBD1. Trimming at V came to 5 bases and at J to 2 bases, leaving 2 bases not matched to a gene. Germline CDR1 SGHVS, CDR2 FQNEAQ. This CDR3 spans 13 amino acids. This CDR3 reads CASSQQGNYGYTF. The CDR3 nucleotides are TGTGCCAGCAGCCAACAGGGGAACTATGGCTACACCTTC.

Comment on this clonotype: The limits of the CDR3 on the DNA are not certain, so only TCRdb's listed CDR3 is given. V is TRBV7-2 and J is TRBJ2-5; the table's D call, TRBD1, has no DNA check behind it. Including both end residues, the CDR3 is 16 amino acids long. CDR1 SGHTA and CDR2 FQGNSA come from the germline V gene. The chain's CDR3 is CASSLNTGELFFVPYF.

On this clonotype: The junction differs from germline at one of its ends, possibly a read error. The chain combines TRBV9 with TRBJ2-7; 12 nucleotides align to TRBD2. This CDR3 has 16 residues. The V gene's germline CDR1 is SGDLS and CDR2 YYNGEE. CDR3 amino acids: CASSLMTSGRSYEQYF. Written as DNA, the CDR3 is TGCGCCAGCAGCTTGATGACTAGCGGGAGAAGTTACGAGCAGTACTTC.

This rearrangement joins TRBV19 to TRBJ1-1, with D tentatively TRBD1 (5 bases). This CDR3 spans 17 amino acids. The germline CDR1 and CDR2 sequences are LNHDA and SQIVND (reference sequence). V lost 0 bases and J 11 bases, leaving 25 bases between the germline ends. For the CDR3, the DNA is TGTGCCAGTAGTATAGATTCGAAGGTATCGAGTGGGGGGTCGGCTTTCTTT. Its protein is CASSIDSKVSSGGSAFF.

In the case of this clonotype: The conserved final phenylalanine or tryptophan is absent from the CDR3, which likely points to a read error. The chain carries TRBV12-3 or TRBV12-4 and TRBJ2-5, with TRBD1 identical over 7 bases. The CDR3 is made up of 14 amino acids. The CDR3 bases are TGTGCCAGCAGCCCGGGACAGCAGCAAGAGGCCCAGTACCTC. Amino acid sequence: CASSPGQQQEAQYL.

This chain's CDR3 is CASSSRATSGQDGELFF. The CDR3 region has the DNA TGCGCCAGCAGCTCTAGGGCGACTAGCGGGCAGGACGGGGAGCTGTTTTTT. V usage is TRBV5-1 and J usage is TRBJ2-2; 10 bases align to TRBD2. Trimming at V came to 3 bases and at J to 7 bases, leaving 12 bases not matched to a gene. The length of the CDR3 is 17 residues. The germline CDR1 and CDR2 sequences are SGHRS and YFSETQ.

The J gene is TRBJ2-5, the V gene TRBV7-9; the D gene is possibly TRBD2 (6 bases). The CDR3 loop spans 12 amino acids. V was clipped by 5 bases and J by 9 bases, with 13 bases between them. Per the germline V gene, CDR1 is SEHNR and CDR2 is FQNEAQ (reference sequence). The CDR3 spells CASSPGDQPQYF. The CDR3 bases are TGTGCCAGCAGCCCGGGGGATCAGCCCCAGTACTTC.

The chain couples TRBV6-6 to TRBJ2-7; maybe TRBD1 (5 bases). V dropped 0 bases and J dropped 9 bases, with 12 bases sitting between them. The CDR3 runs to 13 residues. Per the germline V gene, CDR1 is MNHNY and CDR2 is SVGAGI (reference sequence). Here the CDR3 reads CASSYSQVSGQYF. The CDR3 coding sequence is TGTGCCAGCAGTTACTCACAGGTCTCCGGGCAGTACTTC.

J is TRBJ1-1 and V is TRBV24-1, with a weak D call TRBD1 (6 bases). V was shortened by 2 bases and J by 11 bases, with 14 bases between the two germline ends. CDR3 length equals 13 residues. From germline, CDR1 is KGHDR and CDR2 SFDVKD. CDR3 sequence: CATSDWEGEKAFF. The CDR3, as DNA: TGTGCCACCAGTGATTGGGAGGGGGAGAAGGCTTTCTTT.

This chain links TRBV2 with TRBJ1-6, with 8 bases aligning to TRBD1. Germline V CDR1 and CDR2: SNHLY, FYNNEI. This CDR3 contains 15 residues. The trim removed 6 bases at V and 10 bases at J, leaving 11 bases unmatched. CDR3 DNA sequence: TGTGCCAGCAGAGCAAGAACCGGGACAGGATCACCCCTCCACTTT. This encodes CASRARTGTGSPLHF.

The V call is TRBV3-1, the J call TRBJ2-5; D is ambiguous. V lost 1 base to trimming and J lost 5 bases, with 11 bases between them. CDR1 LGHDT and CDR2 YNNKEL come from the germline V gene (reference sequence). The CDR3 consists of 14 residues. This chain's CDR3 is CASSQVSVKETQYF. CDR3 coding DNA: TGTGCCAGCAGCCAAGTTTCCGTTAAGGAGACCCAGTACTTC.

This clonotype was detected a few times. V gene TRBV20-1 combines with J gene TRBJ2-7; D gene unclear. CDR3 size: 13 residues. Per germline, CDR1 DFQATT and CDR2 SNEGSKA (reference sequence). V was cut by 0 bases and J by 3 bases, with 9 bases left in between. This CDR3 is CSARDVKGYEQYF. CDR3 in DNA: TGCAGTGCTAGAGATGTAAAAGGCTACGAGCAGTACTTC.

CDR3 DNA sequence: TGTGCCAGCACCAGGGGGCTAGGAGAGACCCAGTACTTC. This gives the protein CASTRGLGETQYF. The chain links TRBV2 to TRBJ2-5, with 8 nucleotides matching TRBD1. Germline lookup yields CDR1 SNHLY and CDR2 FYNNEI. V lost 7 bases and J lost 4; bases outside the gene matches: 5. The CDR3 length is 13 residues.

This rearrangement joins TRBV20-1 to TRBJ1-6; TRBD1 aligns across 9 bases. The CDR3 runs 15 residues. In germline, CDR1 is DFQATT, CDR2 SNEGSKA (reference sequence). Trimming cost V 4 bases and J 6 bases; bases outside gene matches: 7. Here the CDR3 reads CSATYTGQGNSPLHF. The CDR3 coding sequence is TGCAGTGCTACGTATACGGGACAGGGTAATTCACCCCTCCACTTT.

CDR3 in amino acids: CSARAVMPNGYTF. CDR3 nucleotide sequence: TGCAGTGCTAGAGCGGTGATGCCCAATGGCTACACCTTC. V gene TRBV20-1 combines with J gene TRBJ1-2; D gene uncertain. This CDR3 comprises 13 residues. Trimming took 1 base from V and 6 from J, leaving 12 bases between them. Germline CDR1 and CDR2: DFQATT and SNEGSKA (reference sequence).

This chain uses TRBV12-3 or TRBV12-4 with TRBJ1-3; D not certain. CDR3 size: 13 residues. Trimming pared 2 bases from V and 2 bases from J, leaving 4 bases between. CDR3 DNA sequence: TGTGCCAGCAGTTTATGGGCTGGAAACACCATATATTTT. It encodes CASSLWAGNTIYF.

Concerning this clonotype: A read error may be the cause here, since a much bigger clone is one base away. The chain is built from TRBV7-9 and TRBJ1-1; maybe TRBD1 (6 bases). V lost 8 bases and J lost 9, with 22 bases in between. This CDR3 contains 14 residues. Per germline, CDR1 SEHNR and CDR2 FQNEAQ (reference sequence). The CDR3 is CASGDRRRYIQAFF. The CDR3 DNA follows: TGTGCCAGCGGCGACAGGAGGCGTTACATCCAAGCTTTCTTT.

The chain uses TRBV12-3 or TRBV12-4 and TRBJ2-7; no clear D. V was trimmed by 1 base and J by 1 base, leaving 14 bases between them. The CDR3 has 16 residues. The CDR3 is CASSLDKGLRSYEQYF. The CDR3 DNA reads as TGTGCCAGCAGTTTAGATAAGGGTTTGCGGTCCTACGAGCAGTACTTC.